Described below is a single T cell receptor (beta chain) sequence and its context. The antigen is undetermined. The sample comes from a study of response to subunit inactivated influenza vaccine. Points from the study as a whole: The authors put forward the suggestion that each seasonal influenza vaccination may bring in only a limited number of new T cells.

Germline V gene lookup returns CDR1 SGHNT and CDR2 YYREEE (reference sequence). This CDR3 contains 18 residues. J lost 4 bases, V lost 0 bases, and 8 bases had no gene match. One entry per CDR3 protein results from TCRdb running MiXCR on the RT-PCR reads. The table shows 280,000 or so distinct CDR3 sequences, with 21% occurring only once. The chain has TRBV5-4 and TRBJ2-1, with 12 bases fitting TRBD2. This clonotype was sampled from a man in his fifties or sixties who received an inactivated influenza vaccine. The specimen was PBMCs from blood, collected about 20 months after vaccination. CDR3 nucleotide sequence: TGTGCCAGCAGCTTGGATCTAGCGGGAGGGCCAACTTACAATGAGCAGTTCTTC. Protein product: CASSLDLAGGPTYNEQFF.